This record concerns one TCR beta chain sequence. What it recognizes is unknown. These data originate in a study of identical twins. Study outcomes and limitations: Low generation probability was overrepresented in out-of-frame alpha sequences shared by twins.

Unique molecular identifiers were present on the cDNA, and a universal primer site came from template switching. TCRdb called the 5' RACE reads again in MiXCR, with one record for every CDR3 protein. The sample shows nearly 650,000 distinct CDR3 sequences, 7% to 7.5% of them seen only once. The germline V gene encodes CDR1 MGHRA and CDR2 YSYEKL. With 0 bases removed from V and 4 bases from J, the gap between germline ends came to 21 bases. The CDR3 has 18 amino acids. Everyone who gave samples was a healthy Caucasian. This same sample was also taken into another study, of yellow fever vaccine responses in identical twins.

This chain joins TRBV4-1 and TRBJ2-5, with a possible D match to TRBD2 (7 bases). This receptor was identified in a woman between 18 and 29 years old in good health. Sequenced input: PBMCs. The CDR3 sequence: CASSQEGPLRGGSETQYF. The CDR3 DNA is TGCGCCAGCAGCCAAGAAGGCCCCCTGAGGGGGGGCTCAGAGACCCAGTACTTC.